Listed here are 28 T cell receptor beta chains from one sample, sequenced in a study of T cell clones after liver transplantation. Measured with immunoSEQ multiplex PCR; TCRdb has only the in-frame clones, and not every one. The sample carries 40,000 to 55,000 clones, approximately 71% recorded once. The starting material was CD4+ T cells from blood, obtained roughly 55 months after liver transplant. These receptors were collected from a human patient who received a liver transplant. The graft donor may account for some of the T cells.

V gene TRBV2 combines with J gene TRBJ2-2, with 7 bases lining up with TRBD1. CDR1 and CDR2 from the germline V gene are SNHLY and FYNNEI. Trimming at V came to 6 bases and at J to 2 bases, leaving 6 bases not matched to a gene. The CDR3 is 15 amino acids. CDR3 nucleotides: TGTGCCAGCAGCAAGGGACAGTTTAACACCGGGGAGCTGTTTTTT. It codes for CASSKGQFNTGELFF.

CDR3 coding DNA: TGTGCCAGCAGCTTAGGGACAGGGAACACTGAAGCTTTCTTT. Translating gives CASSLGTGNTEAFF. The chain joins TRBV7-9 to TRBJ1-1; 7 nucleotides align to TRBD1. V gave up 1 base and J gave up 1 base; unmatched junction bases: 0. CDR3 length: 14 amino acids. The germline gives CDR1 SEHNR, CDR2 FQNEAQ (reference sequence).

J is TRBJ1-2 and V is TRBV28; D unresolved. Germline CDR1 and CDR2: MDHEN and SYDVKM. The CDR3 has 13 residues. V lost 3 bases to trimming and J lost 6 bases, with 11 bases between them. The CDR3 reads CASSFASRDGYTF. DNA for the CDR3: TGTGCCAGCAGTTTTGCGTCTAGGGATGGCTACACCTTC.

V gene TRBV11-2 combines with J gene TRBJ2-1; tentatively, D is TRBD1 (6 bases). The CDR3 spans 13 residues. V was shortened by 9 bases and J by 4 bases, with 13 bases between the two germline ends. Germline-derived CDR1 and CDR2 are SGHAT and FQNNGV. Here the CDR3 reads CASDRSSYNEQFF. CDR3 nucleotides: TGTGCCAGTGACAGGAGTTCATACAATGAGCAGTTCTTC.

This chain uses TRBV6-1 with TRBJ2-5; D remains unclear. Germline V gives CDR1 MNHNS, CDR2 SASEGT. The CDR3 runs 14 residues. V shed 1 base and J shed 8 bases, with 14 bases lying between them. This CDR3 is CASSEGKGLGTQYF. The CDR3, as DNA: TGTGCCAGCAGTGAAGGAAAAGGGTTGGGTACCCAGTACTTC.

This clone appeared a few times. Here the CDR3 DNA reads TGTGCCAGTAGTACGAATCAGGGGTCCGGGGAGCTGTTTTTT. Its translation is CASSTNQGSGELFF. The chain links TRBV19 to TRBJ2-2, with D possibly TRBD1 on 6 matching bases. Per the germline V gene, CDR1 is LNHDA and CDR2 is SQIVND (reference sequence). Trimming removed 4 bases at V and 6 bases at J, with 12 bases between. CDR3 length: 14 residues.

This clone showed up just a few times. The J gene is TRBJ2-5, the V gene TRBV28; TRBD1 or TRBD2 may be the D gene (7 bases each). This CDR3 has 12 residues. The germline V gene has CDR1 MDHEN and CDR2 SYDVKM. V lost 10 bases, J lost 5 bases, and 14 bases lay in between. CDR3: CATGGRGETQYF. The CDR3 DNA reads as TGTGCCACAGGGGGGAGGGGGGAGACCCAGTACTTC.

The V and J genes are TRBV2 and TRBJ1-6; D is uncertain. V gave up 7 bases and J gave up 6 bases, with 7 bases separating them. CDR3 length: 12 residues. CDR1 is SNHLY, CDR2 FYNNEI, per germline. This CDR3 is CASMYSNSPLHF. The CDR3 bases are TGTGCCAGCATGTACAGTAATTCACCCCTCCACTTT.

The DNA for the CDR3 is TGTGCCAGCAGTTTCACAGGGGGTTCCACAGATACGCAGTATTTT. Translating gives CASSFTGGSTDTQYF. The V call is TRBV28, the J call TRBJ2-3; 8 bases map to TRBD1. The CDR3 covers 15 residues. The trim removed 3 bases at V and 2 bases at J, leaving 4 bases unmatched. Germline CDR1 reads MDHEN; CDR2 reads SYDVKM.

This clone has only one observation. V usage is TRBV7-9 and J usage is TRBJ1-4; possibly TRBD1 for D (5 bases). Germline V lookup: CDR1 SEHNR, CDR2 FQNEAQ (reference sequence). Deletions cut 2 bases from V and 7 bases from J, with 14 bases between. The CDR3 loop spans 15 amino acids. In DNA form, the CDR3 reads TGTGCCAGCAGCTTACAGGGTGGGGCTAGTGAAAAACTGTTTTTT. The encoded protein is CASSLQGGASEKLFF.

This chain joins TRBV5-6 and TRBJ2-2; perhaps D is TRBD1 or TRBD2 (5 bases each). From germline, CDR1 is SGHDT and CDR2 YYEEEE. The CDR3 runs 14 residues. Trimming cost V 4 bases and J 3 bases, with 10 bases left between them. CDR3 residues: CASSPGRYTGELFF. DNA for the CDR3: TGTGCCAGCAGCCCGGGACGATACACCGGGGAGCTGTTTTTT.

The rearrangement links TRBV19 to TRBJ1-3; TRBD1 might be the D (6 bases). Trimming left V 7 bases short and J 3 bases short, with 16 bases between. There are 15 residues in the CDR3. Germline loops: CDR1 LNHDA, CDR2 SQIVND (reference sequence). The CDR3 is CASMAGAFHGNTIYF. Here the CDR3 DNA reads TGTGCCAGTATGGCAGGGGCCTTCCATGGAAACACCATATATTTT. Filled out from reference TRBV19 and TRBJ1-3, the complete variable domain reads DGGITQSPKYLFRKEGQNVTLSCEQNLNHDAMYWYRQDPGQGLRLIYYSQIVNDFQKGDIAEGYSVSREKKESFPLTVTSAQKNPTAFYLCASMAGAFHGNTIYFGEGSWLTVV.

The chain has TRBV27 and TRBJ1-1; D perhaps matches TRBD1 (5 bases). This CDR3 region has 14 residues. From germline, CDR1 is MNHEY and CDR2 SMNVEV (reference sequence). V lost 2 bases, J lost 1 base, and 8 bases lay in between. This CDR3 reads CASSLGTRNTEAFF. In nucleotides, the CDR3 is TGTGCCAGCAGTTTAGGGACGAGGAACACTGAAGCTTTCTTT.

CDR3 nucleotide sequence: TGTGCCAGCAGCTCCCGGGGGGCAGATACGCAGTATTTT. Its protein is CASSSRGADTQYF. The gene calls are TRBV7-3 and TRBJ2-3; 7 positions agree with TRBD2. The CDR3 has 13 amino acids. V shed 4 bases, J shed 4 bases, and the junction held 2 bases outside the gene matches. CDR1 and CDR2 (germline): SGHTA, FQGTGA.

The chain combines TRBV5-8 with TRBJ2-2; maybe TRBD1 (6 bases). The CDR3 is made up of 15 amino acids. Germline values: CDR1 SGHTS, CDR2 YDEGEE. V lost 1 base to trimming and J lost 1 base, with 8 bases between them. The CDR3 spells CASSLQGRNTGELFF. CDR3 DNA sequence: TGTGCCAGCAGCTTGCAGGGGAGGAACACCGGGGAGCTGTTTTTT. Combining the CDR3 with reference TRBV5-8 and TRBJ2-2 gives the whole variable domain EAGVTQSPTHLIKTRGQQATLRCSPISGHTSVYWYQQALGLGLQFLLWYDEGEERNRGNFPPRFSGRQFPNYSSELNVNALELEDSALYLCASSLQGRNTGELFFGEGSRLTVL.

This clone was seen a handful of times. The chain combines TRBV6-1 with TRBJ1-1, with D hard to call. V lost 7 bases to trimming and J lost 0 bases, with 12 bases between them. The CDR3 has 14 residues. Per germline, CDR1 MNHNS and CDR2 SASEGT. The CDR3 is CASKAANLNTEAFF. The DNA for the CDR3 is TGTGCCAGCAAGGCAGCCAATTTGAACACTGAAGCTTTCTTT.

The chain uses TRBV19 and TRBJ1-1; D might be TRBD1 (6 bases). The CDR3 is 14 amino acids. Looked up from germline, CDR1 is LNHDA and CDR2 is SQIVND (reference sequence). Trimming took off 10 bases at V and 0 bases at J, with 15 bases between the two ends. CDR3 sequence (DNA): TGTGCCACCCACCGAACAGGGATGAACACTGAAGCTTTCTTT. It encodes CATHRTGMNTEAFF.

The chain carries TRBV6-1 and TRBJ1-3, with D maybe TRBD1 (5 bases). The CDR3 loop spans 12 amino acids. The germline CDR1 and CDR2 sequences are MNHNS and SASEGT. The V end lost 8 bases, the J end lost 2 bases, and 7 bases lay between the germline ends. The CDR3 protein is CASEGAGNTIYF. For the CDR3, the DNA is TGTGCCAGCGAAGGGGCTGGAAACACCATATATTTT.

The V gene is TRBV15, the J gene TRBJ1-5; D is ambiguous. This CDR3 is 13 amino acids long. Germline-derived CDR1 and CDR2 are LNHNV and YYDKDF (reference sequence). V lost 6 bases and J lost 7, with 13 bases in between. The CDR3: CATSSRSTQPQHF. In nucleotides, the CDR3 is TGTGCCACCAGTAGCAGAAGTACCCAGCCCCAGCATTTT.

This clone was seen a few times. The V gene is TRBV2, the J gene TRBJ2-5; perhaps TRBD2 as D (7 bases). Germline V CDR1 and CDR2: SNHLY, FYNNEI. V lost 8 bases to trimming and J lost 5 bases, with 15 bases between them. CDR3 size: 13 residues. The CDR3 loop is CASVRGAQETQYF. DNA of the CDR3: TGTGCCAGCGTACGGGGGGCTCAGGAGACCCAGTACTTC.

This clone was counted between two and nine times. CDR3 sequence (DNA): TGTGCCAGCAGTTTAAAGGACTCACCCCTCCACTTT. Protein sequence: CASSLKDSPLHF. J is TRBJ1-6 and V is TRBV28; D unresolved. CDR3 length equals 12 residues. V was cut by 2 bases and J by 10 bases, with 6 bases left in between. CDR1 MDHEN and CDR2 SYDVKM come from the germline V gene.

The V gene is TRBV2, the J gene TRBJ2-2; D unresolved. This CDR3 comprises 15 residues. Germline V gene sequence: CDR1 SNHLY, CDR2 FYNNEI. V gave up 2 bases and J gave up 2 bases, with 9 bases separating them. In DNA form, the CDR3 reads TGTGCCAGCAGTGAACGACACTTTAACACCGGGGAGCTGTTTTTT. Its protein is CASSERHFNTGELFF.

The rearrangement links TRBV4-1 to TRBJ2-7; no definite D call. V lost 1 base, J lost 2 bases, and 9 bases lay in between. The CDR3 is 14 residues long. Germline V gene sequence: CDR1 MGHRA, CDR2 YSYEKL. CDR3 bases: TGCGCCAGCAGCCAAGTATGGGGTGCCTACGAGCAGTACTTC. This codes for CASSQVWGAYEQYF.

As concerns this clone: Since a much larger clone is just one base distant, this may be a read error. The rearrangement uses TRBV19 and TRBJ1-5; D unclear. Per germline, CDR1 LNHDA and CDR2 SQIVND (reference sequence). The V end was cut by 7 bases, the J end by 9 bases, with 16 bases between. The CDR3 contains 13 residues. In nucleotides, the CDR3 is TGTGCCAGTAATATGGTCCTATCAGGGCCCCAGCATTTT. As protein: CASNMVLSGPQHF.

The rearrangement uses TRBV18 and TRBJ2-7; unclear D gene. Trimming took 1 base from V and 3 from J, leaving 16 bases between them. This CDR3 has 16 amino acids. Germline values: CDR1 KGHSH, CDR2 LQKENI. The CDR3 DNA follows: TGTGCCAGCTCACCACTAGGGCAGAGCAGCTTCTACGAGCAGTACTTC. It encodes CASSPLGQSSFYEQYF.

The V call is TRBV7-3, the J call TRBJ1-1; no clear D gene. The CDR3 consists of 13 residues. The V and J ends lost 5 bases and 3 bases respectively, with 10 bases between them. The germline CDR1 and CDR2 sequences are SGHTA and FQGTGA. In DNA form, the CDR3 reads TGTGCCAGCAGCCGAAACTTCGACACTGAAGCTTTCTTT. This codes for CASSRNFDTEAFF. Drawing the rest from reference TRBV7-3 and TRBJ1-1, the complete variable domain is GAGVSQTPSNKVTEKGKYVELRCDPISGHTALYWYRQSLGQGPEFLIYFQGTGAADDSGLPNDRFFAVRPEGSVSTLKIQRTERGDSAVYLCASSRNFDTEAFFGQGTRLTVV.

This chain uses TRBV6-1 with TRBJ1-2, with TRBD1 matching over 9 bases. Germline trimming cut 4 bases from V and 0 bases from J; bases unmatched to any gene: 6. The CDR3 runs 16 residues. In germline, CDR1 is MNHNS, CDR2 SASEGT. CDR3 amino acids: CASSGDREGTNYGYTF. The CDR3 region has the DNA TGTGCCAGCAGTGGGGACAGGGAAGGAACTAACTATGGCTACACCTTC.

The chain recombines TRBV5-6 with TRBJ1-5; D is unresolved. The V end was cut by 10 bases, the J end by 5 bases, with 16 bases between. This CDR3 has 13 amino acids. Germline-derived CDR1 and CDR2 are SGHDT and YYEEEE. CDR3: CAWSVPGDQPQHF. CDR3 coding DNA: TGTGCCTGGAGTGTACCCGGAGATCAGCCCCAGCATTTT.